The 20 T cell receptor beta chains presented below share a single source sample, sequenced in a study of molecular identifiers for immune sequencing clone quantification (dated by TCRdb to 2016 to 2019). The library was made by PCR. Data came from a NextSeq 500. The public reads were run again by TCRdb, first through fastp at Q25 and then through MiXCR, and only productive beta chains were kept. Identical CDR3 proteins give one entry, which carries the most common genes and DNA. The sample contains around 460,000 distinct CDR3 sequences, about 26% of them found a single time. The top ten hold approximately 0.76% of the sample. Sample: naive CD8+ T cells from blood, with Jurkat cell RNA spiked in. Per the publication, the cell subset or site label means: FACS-sorted CD8+CD4-CCR7+CD45RA+ naive T cells. Source of these receptors: a human donor in good health. Some libraries in this study had Jurkat cell RNA spiked in.

This chain uses TRBV5-6 with TRBJ1-4, with D hard to call. V gave up 2 bases and J gave up 8 bases, with 10 bases separating them. Germline V CDR1 and CDR2: SGHDT, YYEEEE. CDR3 length equals 13 residues. The DNA of the CDR3 is TGTGCCAGCAGCTTATCGGTGGAGGAAAAACTGTTTTTT. This sequence encodes CASSLSVEEKLFF.

Notes on this clonotype: A much bigger clone sits one base away, suggesting this may be a read error. The V and J genes are TRBV27 and TRBJ2-7; D possibly uses TRBD1 or TRBD2 (5 bases each). V was shortened by 0 bases and J by 6 bases, with 9 bases between the two germline ends. CDR1 and CDR2 (germline): MNHEY, SMNVEV (reference sequence). This CDR3 is built from 13 residues. CDR3 sequence (DNA): TGTGCCAGCAGTTTATCCGGGGCCCGCGAGCAGTACTTC. Amino acids: CASSLSGAREQYF.

The rearrangement uses TRBV6-2 or TRBV6-3 and TRBJ2-1, with a tentative D call TRBD2 (5 bases). V was trimmed by 7 bases and J by 9 bases, leaving 13 bases between them. Germline V CDR1 and CDR2: MNHEY, SVGEGT. The CDR3 extends over 12 amino acids. CDR3 protein: CASNPIGSEQFF. CDR3 sequence (DNA): TGTGCCAGCAATCCCATAGGGAGTGAGCAGTTCTTC.

Many counts were recorded for this clonotype. This rearrangement joins TRBV7-9 to TRBJ2-5, with no clear D. The CDR3 has 12 amino acids. Germline assignment: CDR1 SEHNR and CDR2 FQNEAQ (reference sequence). V lost 6 bases, J lost 5 bases, and 10 bases lay in between. CDR3 DNA: TGTGCCAGCAGTCAAAATAGCGAGACCCAGTACTTC. It encodes CASSQNSETQYF.

V is TRBV16 and J is TRBJ2-7; tentative D call: TRBD2 (5 bases). The CDR3 runs 15 residues. Germline CDR1 reads KGHSY; CDR2 reads FQNENV. With 4 bases removed from V and 1 base from J, the gap between germline ends came to 14 bases. The CDR3 loop reads CASSRITLDSYEQYF. The CDR3 region has the DNA TGTGCCAGCAGCCGTATAACACTAGATTCCTACGAGCAGTACTTC.

The genes are TRBV3-1 and TRBJ2-7; perhaps TRBD2 as D (6 bases). The CDR3 is made up of 17 amino acids. Looked up from germline, CDR1 is LGHDT and CDR2 is YNNKEL (reference sequence). Trimming cost V 0 bases and J 7 bases, with 22 bases left between them. CDR3 sequence reads: CASSQDLMDPSREEQYF. The CDR3 nucleotides read TGTGCCAGCAGCCAAGACCTAATGGACCCTTCACGGGAGGAGCAGTACTTC.

This clonotype was found many times. V usage is TRBV4-1 and J usage is TRBJ1-5, with D maybe TRBD1 (6 bases). The germline V and J ends were trimmed by 0 bases and 6 bases, with 15 bases remaining between them. The length of the CDR3 is 16 residues. Germline values: CDR1 MGHRA, CDR2 YSYEKL. CDR3 loop: CASSQEMGVGGQPQHF. CDR3 sequence (DNA): TGCGCCAGCAGCCAAGAAATGGGGGTAGGGGGTCAGCCCCAGCATTTT.

This clonotype was picked up a small number of times. This clone may be a read error of a much larger clone one base away. The chain combines TRBV29-1 with TRBJ2-3, with a tentative D call TRBD1 (5 bases). Germline assignment: CDR1 SQVTM and CDR2 ANQGSEA. The CDR3 has 14 residues. This chain's CDR3 is CSVQSMSATGTQYF. CDR3 bases: TGCAGCGTTCAATCAATGTCTGCTACAGGTACGCAGTATTTT.

This clonotype was seen a handful of times. J is TRBJ1-1 and V is TRBV6-5; 7 bases map to TRBD1. The germline V gene encodes CDR1 MNHEY and CDR2 SVGAGI. Germline trimming cut 0 bases from V and 4 bases from J; bases unmatched to any gene: 5. This CDR3 is 15 amino acids long. CDR3 region: CASSYSRQGGTEAFF. CDR3 nucleotide sequence: TGTGCCAGCAGTTACTCCCGACAGGGAGGCACTGAAGCTTTCTTT.

V is TRBV10-3 and J is TRBJ1-4; tentative D call: TRBD1 (6 bases). Trimming shortened V by 6 bases and J by 3 bases, and 11 bases separated the two germline ends. Germline CDR1 and CDR2: ENHRY and SYGVKD. This CDR3 region has 14 residues. The CDR3 loop is CAIREGGPNEKLFF. The CDR3 coding sequence is TGTGCCATCAGGGAAGGGGGTCCTAATGAAAAACTGTTTTTT.

The chain couples TRBV27 to TRBJ2-3; D might be TRBD2 (6 bases). This CDR3 region has 14 residues. The germline gives CDR1 MNHEY, CDR2 SMNVEV (reference sequence). V lost 5 bases to trimming and J lost 1 base, with 10 bases between them. CDR3 nucleotides: TGTGCCAGCAGTCCAAGACTAGGCACAGATACGCAGTATTTT. It translates to CASSPRLGTDTQYF.

This clonotype showed up many times. The V and J genes are TRBV27 and TRBJ1-1, with a possible D match to TRBD1 (6 bases). Deletions cut 5 bases from V and 5 bases from J, with 18 bases between. This CDR3 has 15 amino acids. Germline lookup yields CDR1 MNHEY and CDR2 SMNVEV (reference sequence). The CDR3 sequence: CASSAHRVGLTEAFF. CDR3 nucleotides: TGTGCCAGCAGTGCCCACAGGGTAGGGCTGACTGAAGCTTTCTTT.

The V gene is TRBV3-1, the J gene TRBJ2-6; TRBD1 aligns across 7 bases. V trimming: 7 bases; J trimming: 0 bases; junction bases outside the gene matches: 9. CDR1 is LGHDT and CDR2 is YNNKEL in the germline V gene (reference sequence). This CDR3 region has 17 residues. As DNA, the CDR3 is TGTGCCAGCACCAAGACAGGGCTAAGCTCTGGGGCCAACGTCCTGACTTTC. It codes for CASTKTGLSSGANVLTF.

This clonotype was recorded a few times. The chain joins TRBV28 to TRBJ1-1; D gene ambiguous. Looked up from germline, CDR1 is MDHEN and CDR2 is SYDVKM. The CDR3 totals 16 residues. The germline V and J ends were trimmed by 2 bases and 5 bases, with 18 bases remaining between them. This chain's CDR3 is CASSLSLASGWTEAFF. CDR3 nucleotides: TGTGCCAGCAGTTTAAGTTTGGCCAGCGGGTGGACTGAAGCTTTCTTT.

The J gene is TRBJ2-5, the V gene TRBV30, with a possible D match to TRBD2 (6 bases). V lost 5 bases and J 5 bases, leaving 21 bases between the germline ends. The germline CDR1 and CDR2 sequences are GTSNPN and SVGIG (reference sequence). The CDR3 is 15 residues long. The DNA for the CDR3 is TGTGCCTGGGGTACGGGGACTGGAGTCATGGAGACCCAGTACTTC. It is translated as CAWGTGTGVMETQYF.

The chain is built from TRBV27 and TRBJ2-7; TRBD2 matches at 8 bases. Germline CDR1 reads MNHEY; CDR2 reads SMNVEV (reference sequence). This CDR3 comprises 13 residues. With 6 bases clipped from V and 2 bases from J, the junction kept 3 bases outside the gene matches. CDR3 amino acids: CASRRRGAYEQYF. CDR3 sequence (DNA): TGTGCCAGCAGGCGGCGGGGGGCCTACGAGCAGTACTTC.

This clonotype was counted at least ten times. Sequence at one end of the junction differs from germline and may be a read error. This chain connects TRBV27 to TRBJ1-1; 9 positions match TRBD1. CDR3 length equals 13 residues. The germline V gene encodes CDR1 MNHEY and CDR2 SMNVEV (reference sequence). The CDR3 DNA reads TGCGCCAGCAGCTTGACAGGGGGGACTGAAGCTTTCTTT. Translation: CASSLTGGTEAFF.

Worth noting for this clonotype: Given a much more abundant clone one base away, this may be a read error. The V and J genes are TRBV6-5 and TRBJ1-1; 11 bases are shared with TRBD1. The CDR3 consists of 16 residues. The germline CDR1 and CDR2 sequences are MNHEY and SVGAGI. The CDR3 sequence is CAGSRGQGATETEAFF. The DNA for the CDR3 is TGTGCCGGCAGCCGCGGACAGGGGGCAACGGAAACTGAAGCTTTCTTT.

This clonotype was seen ten or more times. The rearrangement uses TRBV5-1 and TRBJ2-1; unclear D gene. With 0 bases removed from V and 8 bases from J, the gap between germline ends came to 6 bases. The germline gives CDR1 SGHRS, CDR2 YFSETQ. The CDR3 sequence is 12 residues long. The CDR3 loop is CASSLVFDEQFF. CDR3 nucleotides: TGCGCCAGCAGCTTGGTCTTCGATGAGCAGTTCTTC.

The CDR3 loop is CASADMDSSYNEQFF. Here the CDR3 DNA reads TGTGCCAGCGCCGATATGGACAGTTCCTACAATGAGCAGTTCTTC. The chain joins TRBV9 to TRBJ2-1; a possible D gene is TRBD1 (6 bases). Germline CDR1 SGDLS, CDR2 YYNGEE. This CDR3 is built from 15 residues. Trimming pared 7 bases from V and 1 base from J, leaving 15 bases between.